This T cell receptor (beta chain) is from a study of T cells expressing NK-cell markers. The authors made TCR beta cDNA libraries by 5'RACE template switching. This switching added a universal primer site and UMIs. TCRdb reanalyzed the 5' RACE reads, giving one entry per CDR3 protein sequence and no DNA. The repertoire table contains some 450,000 distinct CDR3 sequences. Regarding the study as a whole: Whether expanded NKG2C+ T cell clones recognized HCMV stayed uncertain. The contribution of dominant NKG2C+ clonotypes to CD8+ T cells in a handful of donors was roughly 1.0-7.5%. In several donors, dominant clonotypes made up roughly 28.3-65% of CD3+CD56-NKG2C+ cells.

Comments on this clonotype: No antigen is known for it.

Germline-derived CDR1 and CDR2 are SGHDT and YYEEEE. The CDR3 runs to 11 residues. Sequencing was done on a sample of blood T cells: a sorted CD56 or NKG2C T cell subset, CD4+ or CD8+ T cells, or bulk PBMC T cells (not recorded which). This rearrangement joins TRBV5-6 to TRBJ2-7. The source is a woman aged 18 to 75 in good health. CDR3 region: CASSLAHEQYF.